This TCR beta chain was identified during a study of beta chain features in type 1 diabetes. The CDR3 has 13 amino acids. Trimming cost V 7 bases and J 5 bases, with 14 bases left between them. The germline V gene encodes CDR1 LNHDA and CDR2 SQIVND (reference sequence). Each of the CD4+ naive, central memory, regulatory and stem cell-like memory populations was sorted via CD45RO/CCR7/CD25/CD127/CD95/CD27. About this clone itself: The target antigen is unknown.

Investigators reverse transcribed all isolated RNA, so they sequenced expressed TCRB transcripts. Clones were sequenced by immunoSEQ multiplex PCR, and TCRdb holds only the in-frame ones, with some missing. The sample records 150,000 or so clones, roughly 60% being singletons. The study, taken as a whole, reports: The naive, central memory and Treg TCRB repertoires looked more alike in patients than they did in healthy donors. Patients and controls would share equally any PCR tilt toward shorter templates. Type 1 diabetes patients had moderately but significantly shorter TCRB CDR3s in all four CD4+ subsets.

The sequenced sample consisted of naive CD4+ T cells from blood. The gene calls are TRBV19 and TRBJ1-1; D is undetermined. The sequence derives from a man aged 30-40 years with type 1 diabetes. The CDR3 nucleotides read TGTGCCAGTATCCCGAGCGGGGTGACTGAAGCTTTCTTT. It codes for CASIPSGVTEAFF.